This T cell receptor beta chain derives from a study of blood T cell repertoires in COVID-19. Study background: Acute and convalescent COVID-19 samples came from the United States, Italy and Spain. The analysed material was cDNA or gDNA that came from T cells, B-cell-depleted T cells, or PBMCs.

Trimming left V 1 base short and J 5 bases short, with 9 bases between. The CDR3 covers 14 residues. The germline gives CDR1 LNHDA, CDR2 SQIVND (reference sequence). This clone was detected once. Study processing details: The assay estimated nucleated cells by amplifying reference gene primers. Assay: immunoSEQ multiplex PCR; the TCRdb copy retains only in-frame clones and omits some. The DNA was the basis for D and trimming; V, J and clone size are from that table. The sample lists around 99,000 clones, around 89% occurring once. This clonotype was obtained from a man aged 45-65 years with active or convalescent COVID-19. This chain links TRBV19 with TRBJ1-5; tentative D call: TRBD1 (6 bases). The sample taken for sequencing was peripheral blood. This CDR3 is CASSIVWGHQPQHF. The CDR3 region has the DNA TGTGCCAGTAGTATAGTGTGGGGGCATCAGCCCCAGCATTTT.